The sequence of this T cell receptor (beta chain) was determined in a study of cytomegalovirus exposure and HLA in healthy donors. PCR was performed using 60 Vbeta and 13 Jbeta primers. Assay used: immunoSEQ multiplex PCR; TCRdb lists only in-frame clones, some missing. The repertoire holds 120,000 to 150,000 clones, more than 60% seen once, with approximately 2.8% in the top ten. Losses at the gene ends were 4 bases for V and 0 bases for J; bases not matched to a gene: 4. This CDR3 spans 16 amino acids. Per germline, CDR1 SGDLS and CDR2 YYNGEE. The sequence came from a male donor in good health and CMV-seronegative. Sequencing was done on a sample of PBMCs. V is TRBV9 and J is TRBJ2-3; 11 nucleotides agree with TRBD1. The CDR3 DNA reads TGTGCCAGCAGCCCCCGGACAGGGGGCAGCACAGATACGCAGTATTTT. Translated: CASSPRTGGSTDTQYF.